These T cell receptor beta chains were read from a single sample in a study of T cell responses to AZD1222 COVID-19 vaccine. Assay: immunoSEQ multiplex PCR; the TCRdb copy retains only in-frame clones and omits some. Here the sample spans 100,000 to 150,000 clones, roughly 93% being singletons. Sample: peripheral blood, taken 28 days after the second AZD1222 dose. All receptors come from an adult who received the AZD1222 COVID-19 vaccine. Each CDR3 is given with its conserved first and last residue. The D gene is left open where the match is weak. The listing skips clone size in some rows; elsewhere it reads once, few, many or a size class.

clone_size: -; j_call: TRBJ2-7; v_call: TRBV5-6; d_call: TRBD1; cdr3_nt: TGTGCCAGCAGCTTATGGGGTGCAGGGGGCTACGAGCAGTACTTC; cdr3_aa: CASSLWGAGGYEQYF
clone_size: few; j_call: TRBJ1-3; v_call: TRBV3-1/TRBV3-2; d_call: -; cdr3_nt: TGTGCCAGCAGCCAAGTTGTTTCTGGAAACACCATATATTTT; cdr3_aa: CASSQVVSGNTIYF
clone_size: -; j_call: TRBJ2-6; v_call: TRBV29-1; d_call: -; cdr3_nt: TGCAGCGTTGTCACTACAGGGGGGGAAGGGGCCAACGTCCTGACTTTC; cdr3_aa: CSVVTTGGEGANVLTF
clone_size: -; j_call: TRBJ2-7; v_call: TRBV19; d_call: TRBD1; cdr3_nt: TGTGCCAGTAGTATTCAGGTTTTGGCCGGGACAGGGCGACCCTACGAGCAGTACTTC; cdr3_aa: CASSIQVLAGTGRPYEQYF
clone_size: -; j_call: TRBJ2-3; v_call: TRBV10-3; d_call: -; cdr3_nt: TGTGCCATCCGAGCTAACCTTGAACGAGATACGCAGTATTTT; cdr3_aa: CAIRANLERDTQYF
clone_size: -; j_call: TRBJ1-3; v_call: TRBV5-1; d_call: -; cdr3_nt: TGCGCCAGCAGCTTGGTCGGGCGTAGCTCTGGAAACACCATATATTTT; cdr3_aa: CASSLVGRSSGNTIYF
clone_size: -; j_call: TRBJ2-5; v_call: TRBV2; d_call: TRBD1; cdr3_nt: TGTGCCAGCAGTGGGAACAGGGGGTCGGTCCAAGAGACCCAGTACTTC; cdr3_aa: CASSGNRGSVQETQYF
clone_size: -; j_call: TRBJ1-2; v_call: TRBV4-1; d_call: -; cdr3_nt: TGCGCCAGCAGCCAGACCGGGACTTTCAACTATGGCTACACCTTC; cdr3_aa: CASSQTGTFNYGYTF
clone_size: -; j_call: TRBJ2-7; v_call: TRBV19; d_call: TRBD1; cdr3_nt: TGTGCCGTTGGGGACAGGGTGAGGGAGCAGTACTTC; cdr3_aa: CAVGDRVREQYF
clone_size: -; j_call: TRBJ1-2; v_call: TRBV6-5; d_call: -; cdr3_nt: TGTGCCAGCAGTCCCTCCGGCGGGGGGGTCTATGGCTACACCTTC; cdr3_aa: CASSPSGGGVYGYTF